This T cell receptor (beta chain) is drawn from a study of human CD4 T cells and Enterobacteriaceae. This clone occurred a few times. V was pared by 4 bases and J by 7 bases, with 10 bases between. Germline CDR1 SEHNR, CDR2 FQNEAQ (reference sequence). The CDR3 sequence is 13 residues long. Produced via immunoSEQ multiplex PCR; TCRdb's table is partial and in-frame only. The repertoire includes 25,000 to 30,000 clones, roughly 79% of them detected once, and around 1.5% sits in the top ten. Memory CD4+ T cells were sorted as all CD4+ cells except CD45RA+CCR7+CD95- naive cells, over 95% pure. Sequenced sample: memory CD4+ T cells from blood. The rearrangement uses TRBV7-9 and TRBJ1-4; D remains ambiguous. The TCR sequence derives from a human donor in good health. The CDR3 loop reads CASSYLIGEKLFF. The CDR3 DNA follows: TGTGCCAGCAGCTACCTGATCGGTGAAAAACTGTTTTTT.